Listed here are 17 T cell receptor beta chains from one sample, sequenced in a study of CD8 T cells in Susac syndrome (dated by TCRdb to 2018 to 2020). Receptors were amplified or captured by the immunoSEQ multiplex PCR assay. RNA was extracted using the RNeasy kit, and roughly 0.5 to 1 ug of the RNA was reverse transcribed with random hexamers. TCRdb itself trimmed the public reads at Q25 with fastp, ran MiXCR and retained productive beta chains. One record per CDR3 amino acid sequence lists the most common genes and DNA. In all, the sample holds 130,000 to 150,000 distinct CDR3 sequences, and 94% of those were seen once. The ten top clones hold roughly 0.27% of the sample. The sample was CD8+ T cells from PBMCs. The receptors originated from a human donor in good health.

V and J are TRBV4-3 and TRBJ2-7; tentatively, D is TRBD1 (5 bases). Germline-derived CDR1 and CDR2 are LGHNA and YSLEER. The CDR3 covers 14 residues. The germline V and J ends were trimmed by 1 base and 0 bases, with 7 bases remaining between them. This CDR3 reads CASSQADSSYEQYF. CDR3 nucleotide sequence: TGCGCCAGCAGCCAAGCCGACAGCTCCTACGAGCAGTACTTC.

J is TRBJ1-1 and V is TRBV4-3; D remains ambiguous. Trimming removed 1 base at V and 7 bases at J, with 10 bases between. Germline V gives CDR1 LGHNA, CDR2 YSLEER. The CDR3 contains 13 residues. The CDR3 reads CASSQGKGDEAFF. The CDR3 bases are TGCGCCAGCAGCCAAGGTAAAGGAGATGAAGCTTTCTTT.

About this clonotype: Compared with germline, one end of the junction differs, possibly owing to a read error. In DNA, the CDR3 is TGTGCCAGCAGCTTAGCCCGACTAGCGGGATTCACCCATTTT. Its translation: CASSLARLAGFTHF. J is TRBJ2-3 and V is TRBV7-2, with 11 bases identical to TRBD2. The CDR3 spans 14 residues. CDR1 SGHTA and CDR2 FQGNSA come from the germline V gene. The variable domain in full, completed from reference TRBV7-2 and TRBJ2-3, reads GAGVSQSPSNKVTEKGKDVELRCDPISGHTALYWYRQSLGQGLEFLIYFQGNSAPDKSGLPSDRFSAERTGGSVSTLTIQRTQQEDSAVYLCASSLARLAGFTHFGPGTRLTVL.

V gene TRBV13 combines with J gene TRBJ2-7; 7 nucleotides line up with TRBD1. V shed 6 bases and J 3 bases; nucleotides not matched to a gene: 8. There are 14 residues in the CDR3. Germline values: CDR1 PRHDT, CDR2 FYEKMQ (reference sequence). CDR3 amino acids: CASSSGTVRYEQYF. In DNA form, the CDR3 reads TGTGCCAGCAGTTCGGGGACAGTTCGCTACGAGCAGTACTTC.

The CDR3 nucleotides read TGCAGCGGCTTAGCGGGAGGGCGCGCCTACGAGCAGTACTTC. Its translation: CSGLAGGRAYEQYF. The V call is TRBV29-1, the J call TRBJ2-7; 11 nucleotides match TRBD2. V lost 7 bases and J lost 2; bases outside the gene matches: 7. The CDR3 totals 14 residues. Germline-derived CDR1 and CDR2 are SQVTM and ANQGSEA.

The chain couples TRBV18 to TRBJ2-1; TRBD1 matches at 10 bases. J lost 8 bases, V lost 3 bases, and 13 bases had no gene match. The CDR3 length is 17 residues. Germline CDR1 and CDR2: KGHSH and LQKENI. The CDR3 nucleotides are TGTGCCAGCTCACCTTCGGGCGAGACAGGGGGCGAGGATGAGCAGTTCTTC. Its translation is CASSPSGETGGEDEQFF.

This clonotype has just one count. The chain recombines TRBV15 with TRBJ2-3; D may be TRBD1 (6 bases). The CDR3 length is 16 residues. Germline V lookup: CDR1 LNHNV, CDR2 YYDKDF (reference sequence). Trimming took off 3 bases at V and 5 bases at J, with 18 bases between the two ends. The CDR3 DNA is TGTGCCACCAGCAGGATTGGTCAGGGGAGTAAAGATACGCAGTATTTT. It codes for CATSRIGQGSKDTQYF.

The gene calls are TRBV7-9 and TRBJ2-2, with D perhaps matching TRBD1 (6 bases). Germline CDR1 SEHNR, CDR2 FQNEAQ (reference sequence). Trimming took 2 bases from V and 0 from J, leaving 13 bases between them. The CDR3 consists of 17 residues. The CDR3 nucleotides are TGTGCCAGCAGCTTAAGGGACGGGACACCGAACACCGGGGAGCTGTTTTTT. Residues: CASSLRDGTPNTGELFF. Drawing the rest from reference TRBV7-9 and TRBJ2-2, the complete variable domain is DTGVSQNPRHKITKRGQNVTFRCDPISEHNRLYWYRQTLGQGPEFLTYFQNEAQLEKSRLLSDRFSAERPKGSFSTLEIQRTEQGDSAMYLCASSLRDGTPNTGELFFGEGSRLTVL.

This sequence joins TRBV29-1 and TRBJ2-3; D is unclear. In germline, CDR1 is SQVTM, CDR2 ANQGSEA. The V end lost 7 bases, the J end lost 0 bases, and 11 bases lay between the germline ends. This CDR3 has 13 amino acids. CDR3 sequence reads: CSADEDSTDTQYF. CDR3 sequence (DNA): TGCAGCGCCGACGAAGATAGCACAGATACGCAGTATTTT.

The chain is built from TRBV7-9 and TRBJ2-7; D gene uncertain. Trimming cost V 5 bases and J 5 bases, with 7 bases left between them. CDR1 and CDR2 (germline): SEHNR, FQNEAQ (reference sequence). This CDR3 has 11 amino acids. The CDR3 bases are TGTGCCAGCAGCCCGGACCACGAGCAGTACTTC. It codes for CASSPDHEQYF.

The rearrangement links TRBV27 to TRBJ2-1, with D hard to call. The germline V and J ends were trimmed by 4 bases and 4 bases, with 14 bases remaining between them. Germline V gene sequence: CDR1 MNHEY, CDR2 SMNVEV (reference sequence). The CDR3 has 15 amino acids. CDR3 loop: CASSSASRPYNEQFF. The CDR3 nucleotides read TGTGCCAGCAGTTCGGCCAGTCGACCTTACAATGAGCAGTTCTTC.

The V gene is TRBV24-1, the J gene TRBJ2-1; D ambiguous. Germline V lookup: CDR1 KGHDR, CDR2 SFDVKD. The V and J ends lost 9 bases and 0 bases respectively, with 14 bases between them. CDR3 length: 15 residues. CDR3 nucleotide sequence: TGTGCCACCTCGGGCATCCGGAGCTCCTACAATGAGCAGTTCTTC. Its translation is CATSGIRSSYNEQFF.

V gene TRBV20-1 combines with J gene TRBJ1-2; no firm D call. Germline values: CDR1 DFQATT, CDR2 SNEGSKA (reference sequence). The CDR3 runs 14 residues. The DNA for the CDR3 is TGCAGCACTATCAGCACCGCGCTGAACTATGGCTACACCTTC. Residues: CSTISTALNYGYTF.

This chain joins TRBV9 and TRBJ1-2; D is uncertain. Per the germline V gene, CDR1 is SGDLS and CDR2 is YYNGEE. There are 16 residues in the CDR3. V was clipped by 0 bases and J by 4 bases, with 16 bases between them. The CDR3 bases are TGTGCCAGCAGCGTAGGCGACGCGTCCACGAGCTATGGCTACACCTTC. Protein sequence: CASSVGDASTSYGYTF.

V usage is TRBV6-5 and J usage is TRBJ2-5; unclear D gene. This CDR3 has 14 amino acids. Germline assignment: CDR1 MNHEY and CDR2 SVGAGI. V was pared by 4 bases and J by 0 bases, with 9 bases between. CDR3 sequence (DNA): TGTGCCAGCAGTTCCAACACAGACCAAGAGACCCAGTACTTC. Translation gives CASSSNTDQETQYF.

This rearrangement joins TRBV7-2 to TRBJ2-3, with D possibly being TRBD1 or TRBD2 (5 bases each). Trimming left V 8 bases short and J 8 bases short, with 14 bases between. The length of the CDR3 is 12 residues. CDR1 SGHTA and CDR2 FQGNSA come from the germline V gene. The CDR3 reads CASLSVGVTQYF. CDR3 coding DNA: TGTGCCAGCTTATCGGTGGGGGTTACGCAGTATTTT.

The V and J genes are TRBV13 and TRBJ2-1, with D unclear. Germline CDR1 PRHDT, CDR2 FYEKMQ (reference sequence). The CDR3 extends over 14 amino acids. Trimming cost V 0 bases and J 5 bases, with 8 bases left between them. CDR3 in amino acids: CASSLGRTHNEQFF. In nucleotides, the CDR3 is TGTGCCAGCAGCTTAGGCCGCACTCACAATGAGCAGTTCTTC.